This TCR beta chain was found in a study of T cell responses to AZD1222 COVID-19 vaccine. Study observations and caveats: The donor group comprised mostly white British people and more females; the analysis possibly underestimated clonal diversity.

Assay used: immunoSEQ multiplex PCR; TCRdb lists only in-frame clones, some missing. The sample holds fewer than 150,000 clones, around 88% seen once. CDR1 is GTSNPN, CDR2 SVGIG, per germline (reference sequence). The CDR3 is 15 amino acids. V was cut by 5 bases and J by 0 bases, with 13 bases left in between. As concerns this clone: Its antigen is as yet unknown.

V is TRBV30 and J is TRBJ2-2; possibly TRBD1 for D (6 bases). The clonotype comes from an adult in good health. This specimen was peripheral blood, taken on day 0 of AZD1222 vaccination. The CDR3 DNA follows: TGTGCCTGGTTTCGGGACACTACGAACACCGGGGAGCTGTTTTTT. It encodes CAWFRDTTNTGELFF. The variable domain in full, with the rest retrieved from reference TRBV30 and TRBJ2-2, is SQTIHQWPATLVQPVGSPLSLECTVEGTSNPNLYWYRQAAGRGLQLLFYSVGIGQISSEVPQNLSASRPQDRQFILSSKKLLLSDSGFYLCAWFRDTTNTGELFFGEGSRLTVL.